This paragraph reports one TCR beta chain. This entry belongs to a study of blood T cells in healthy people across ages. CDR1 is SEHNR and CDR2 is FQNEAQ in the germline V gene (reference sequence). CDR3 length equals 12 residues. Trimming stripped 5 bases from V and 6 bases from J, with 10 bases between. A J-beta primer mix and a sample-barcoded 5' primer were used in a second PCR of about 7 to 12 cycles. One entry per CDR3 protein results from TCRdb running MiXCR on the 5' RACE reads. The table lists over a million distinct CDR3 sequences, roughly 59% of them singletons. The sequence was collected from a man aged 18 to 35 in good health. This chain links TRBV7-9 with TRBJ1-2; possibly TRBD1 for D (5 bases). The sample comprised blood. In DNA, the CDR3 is TGTGCCAGCAGCAATGGGGGGGATGGCTACACCTTC. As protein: CASSNGGDGYTF. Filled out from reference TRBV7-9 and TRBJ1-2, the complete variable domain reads DTGVSQNPRHKITKRGQNVTFRCDPISEHNRLYWYRQTLGQGPEFLTYFQNEAQLEKSRLLSDRFSAERPKGSFSTLEIQRTEQGDSAMYLCASSNGGDGYTFGSGTRLTVV.